One T cell receptor beta chain is described in this entry. Its antigen is undetermined. This entry is derived from a study of cytomegalovirus exposure and HLA in healthy donors. Study at large: Early on, a data release was issued that held 85 million to 95 million unique TCRs from HLA-typed donors. General observations from the study: Reportedly, a later analysis found an Asian-associated ancestry cluster had fewer N-insertions than the approximately 670-donor mean.

The V gene's germline CDR1 is MNHEY and CDR2 SVGAGI. The CDR3 runs to 15 residues. V dropped 6 bases and J dropped 7 bases, with 19 bases sitting between them. The PCR contained 60 Vbeta and 13 Jbeta primers. The data were produced by immunoSEQ multiplex PCR, yet TCRdb's version contains in-frame clones alone and is incomplete. The top ten hold 3.6% of the sample, which has some 120,000 clones, around 78% seen once. This chain joins TRBV6-5 and TRBJ2-1; a weak D match, TRBD1 (8 bases). The receptor was isolated from a man aged 35 to 55 in good health and CMV-seronegative. Material: PBMCs. The CDR3 sequence is CASRKQGGVENEQFF. The CDR3 nucleotides read TGTGCCAGCAGGAAACAGGGGGGGGTGGAAAATGAGCAGTTCTTC.